This T cell receptor beta chain was recorded in a study of T cells in Graves' hyperthyroidism and ophthalmopathy. Using RNA transcripts as the source, TCR beta CDR3 regions were amplified. During a first-round RT-PCR of the TCR CDR3, the HTBI primer set was used. TCRdb fed the multiplex PCR reads into MiXCR, producing one record per CDR3 protein. The sample lists approximately 210,000 distinct CDR3 sequences; roughly a sixth were seen once. This clonotype was seen many times. Germline V lookup: CDR1 DFQATT, CDR2 SNEGSKA (reference sequence). CDR3 size: 12 residues. Trimming cost V 3 bases and J 2 bases, with 8 bases left between them. Lactation, pregnancy, other autoimmune disease or uncontrolled infection led to exclusion of patients. Each 10 ml fresh peripheral blood draw supplied the PBMCs.

The sample consisted of blood. The J gene is TRBJ2-7, the V gene TRBV20-1; no definite D call. The receptor comes from a man aged 45-65 years with Graves' hyperthyroidism. The CDR3 protein is CSASDDPYEQYF. CDR3 DNA: TGCAGTGCTAGTGACGACCCCTACGAGCAGTACTTC.